This T cell receptor (beta chain) is drawn from a study of shared clonotypes between healthy human individuals. Study background: Donors had three CD4 naive, three CD4 memory, two CD8 naive and one CD8 memory plate apiece. Study results and limitations: The study generally estimated greater richness for naive than memory subsets. Sequencing depth was a factor that was expected to affect clonotype sharing among donors. Only blood samples were collected, and tissue repertoires likely differ.

About this clone: Its antigen is currently unknown.

Method: immunoSEQ multiplex PCR; TCRdb's copy keeps in-frame clones and lacks some. Of 1.6 million or so clones listed, around 98.5% are singletons. The sequenced sample was naive CD4+ T cells sorted from blood. Subset reported: CD45RA+ positively selected. This receptor was identified in a young man in good health.

In DNA form, the CDR3 reads TGTGCCAGCACCGTTGGATGGGACACTGAAGCTTTCTTT. Translation: CASTVGWDTEAFF. The V gene is TRBV6-5, the J gene TRBJ1-1; D ambiguous. Germline assignment: CDR1 MNHEY and CDR2 SVGAGI. V was pared by 7 bases and J by 3 bases, with 12 bases between. The CDR3 contains 13 residues.